These 2 T cell receptor beta chains originate from one sample sequenced in a study of CD8 T cells in Susac syndrome. It was with random hexamers that roughly 0.45 to 1 ug RNA was reverse transcribed. TCRdb itself ran the immunoSEQ multiplex PCR reads through MiXCR, one entry per CDR3 protein. The table shows approximately 190,000 distinct CDR3 sequences, with 95% occurring only once. Material for sequencing was CD8+ T cells from PBMCs. These receptors were taken from a human donor with Susac syndrome.

The J gene is TRBJ2-3, the V gene TRBV20-1; the match to TRBD2 covers 8 bases. Germline CDR1 and CDR2: DFQATT and SNEGSKA (reference sequence). The CDR3 has 14 residues. V lost 3 bases and J lost 4; bases outside the gene matches: 6. Here the CDR3 reads CSASRSGASDTQYF. The CDR3 DNA is TGCAGTGCTAGCCGTAGCGGGGCGTCAGATACGCAGTATTTT.

The chain has TRBV6-1 and TRBJ1-5; 8 bases align to TRBD1. CDR1 is MNHNS and CDR2 is SASEGT in the germline V gene. This CDR3 is 16 amino acids long. After removal of 5 bases from V and 0 bases from J, the junction contained 6 bases not matched to a gene. The CDR3: CASSPQGVSSNQPQHF. DNA for the CDR3: TGTGCCAGCAGTCCACAGGGGGTGAGTAGCAATCAGCCCCAGCATTTT.